The sequence of this TCR beta chain was determined in a study of cytomegalovirus exposure and HLA in healthy donors. This clone showed up just once. Its antigen is unknown. Study outcomes and limitations: Later analysis associated a missense DCLRE1C variant with TCR beta V- and J-gene trimming.

The PCR ran on 60 Vbeta and 13 Jbeta primers. Measured with immunoSEQ multiplex PCR; TCRdb has only the in-frame clones, and not every one. The repertoire holds 140,000 to 150,000 clones, with about 82% as singletons. This CDR3 comprises 15 residues. V gave up 2 bases and J gave up 4 bases, with 13 bases separating them. CDR1 MNHNS and CDR2 SASEGT come from the germline V gene. The receptor was derived from a woman in her thirties or forties in good health and CMV-seropositive. The chain couples TRBV6-1 to TRBJ2-3, with a tentative D call TRBD2 (5 bases). Sequencing was performed on PBMCs. The CDR3 protein is CASSERGSQSDTQYF. The CDR3, as DNA: TGTGCCAGCAGTGAACGTGGGAGTCAGTCAGATACGCAGTATTTT.